The sequence of this T cell receptor beta chain was determined in a study of shared clonotypes between healthy human individuals. Findings of the study overall: Although depth was large, rarefaction showed that sequencing of the sorted subsets was incomplete. The study generally estimated greater richness for naive than memory subsets. It was the few donors that limited the genetic and exposure-history diversity represented.

The CDR3 runs to 14 residues. The germline gives CDR1 PRHDT, CDR2 FYEKMQ (reference sequence). The V gene lost 6 bases and the J gene lost 0 bases, with 12 bases spanning the gap. In replicate PCRs of sorted subsets, approximately 200 ng DNA, approximately 30,000 T cell genomes, was used. Profiled with immunoSEQ multiplex PCR; TCRdb holds only in-frame clones, not every one. The sample holds nearly 2 million clones, about 95% seen once. The naive CD8 fraction comprised CD45RO-negative cells positively selected for CCR7 and excluded terminally differentiated effector memory CD45RA+ cells. A remark on this clone: Its matching antigen is unknown. This sample also contains other DNA sequences that code for the same CDR3.

Sequenced: naive CD8+ T cells sorted from blood. The V and J genes are TRBV13 and TRBJ2-7, with D perhaps matching TRBD1 or TRBD2 (5 bases each). The TCR comes from a man between 18 and 29 years old in good health. The CDR3 reads CASSSGTDSYEQYF. The CDR3 nucleotides are TGTGCCAGCAGTTCCGGGACGGACTCCTACGAGCAGTACTTC.